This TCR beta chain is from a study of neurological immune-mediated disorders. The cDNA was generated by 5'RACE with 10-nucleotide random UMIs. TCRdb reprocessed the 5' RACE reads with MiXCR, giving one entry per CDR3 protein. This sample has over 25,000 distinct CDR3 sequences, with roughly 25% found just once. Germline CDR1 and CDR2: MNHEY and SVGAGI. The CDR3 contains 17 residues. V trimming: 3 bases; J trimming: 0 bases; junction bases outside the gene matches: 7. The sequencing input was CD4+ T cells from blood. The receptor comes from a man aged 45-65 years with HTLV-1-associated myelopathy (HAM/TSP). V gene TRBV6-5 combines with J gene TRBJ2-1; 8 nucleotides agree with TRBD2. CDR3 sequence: CASSYLPGTSSYNEQFF. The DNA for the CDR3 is TGTGCCAGCAGTTATCTCCCGGGGACTAGCTCCTACAATGAGCAGTTCTTC.